This T cell receptor beta chain derives from a study of CD8 T cells in Susac syndrome. Reverse transcription of about 0.45 to 1 ug RNA was performed with random hexamers. The authors amplified TCR beta CDR3 across 54 Vbeta and 13 Jbeta using immunoSEQ multiplex PCR. One entry per CDR3 protein results from TCRdb running MiXCR on the immunoSEQ multiplex PCR reads. The sample lists about 140,000 distinct CDR3 sequences, roughly 96% occurring once. CD8+ and CD4+ T cells circulating in blood were sequenced for TCR beta. Relapsing-remitting disease, either stable or active, was present in the multiple sclerosis controls, who were treatment-naive patients. Isolation of CD8+ and CD4+ T cells was performed negatively, whereas enrichment of TEMRA cells was done by FACS. This CDR3 is 14 amino acids long. The germline gives CDR1 MGHRA, CDR2 YSYEKL. Trimming cost V 4 bases and J 5 bases, with 14 bases left between them.

The chain recombines TRBV4-1 with TRBJ2-5; D remains ambiguous. The sequence was obtained from a human donor with multiple sclerosis. Sequencing used CD4+ T cells from PBMCs. Here the CDR3 DNA reads TGCGCCAGCAGCCTCTTGGCGAAGACGGAGACCCAGTACTTC. Protein sequence: CASSLLAKTETQYF.